These T cell receptor beta chains were read from a single sample in a study of shared clonotypes between healthy human individuals. Here immunoSEQ multiplex PCR was the method, and the copy in TCRdb shows in-frame clones only, minus some. The sample lists about 2.1 million clones; about 93% were seen once. The sample comprised naive CD8+ T cells from PBMCs. Receptors were obtained from a man younger than 35 in good health. Some clones in this sample may be carry-over from other donors' samples. The CDR3 runs from the conserved cysteine through the conserved F or W. D genes are given only for firm matches. Rows give clone size only sometimes, using once, few, many, or a class for an expanded clone.

- | TRBJ2-3 | - | TRBV7-3 | TGTGCCAGCAGCCTCAGGGGTGCAGATACGCAGTATTTT | CASSLRGADTQYF
- | TRBJ2-7 | TRBD1 | TRBV6-1 | TGTGCCAGCAGTGCCCGACAGGGGAGCTACGAGCAGTACTTC | CASSARQGSYEQYF
- | TRBJ2-5 | - | TRBV7-3 | TGTGCCAGCAGCTTTCTCTCGAGTGAGACCCAGTACTTC | CASSFLSSETQYF
few | TRBJ1-1 | TRBD1 | TRBV7-9 | TGTGCCAGCAGCACAGGGACAGGGGCGGGTGAAGCTTTCTTT | CASSTGTGAGEAFF
- | TRBJ2-3 | - | TRBV5-6 | TGTGCCAGCAGCTTGGCTAGATACCTAGGAGATACGCAGTATTTT | CASSLARYLGDTQYF
- | TRBJ2-7 | TRBD2 | TRBV27 | TGTGCCAGCAGTCCCTCCGGGGGGGCGCTTATCTACGAGCAGTACTTC | CASSPSGGALIYEQYF
once | TRBJ2-1 | TRBD2 | TRBV7-9 | TGTGCCAGCAGCAGACCCTCCGACAGCGGGGCTTACAATGAGCAGTTCTTC | CASSRPSDSGAYNEQFF
- | TRBJ1-1 | - | TRBV6-5 | TGTGCCAGCAGTATCAGGATGGGGGGGACTGAAGCTTTCTTT | CASSIRMGGTEAFF
- | TRBJ2-1 | - | TRBV2 | TGTGCCAGCAGTGATAGTTTAACCTTGCAATTCTTC | CASSDSLTLQFF
- | TRBJ2-7 | - | TRBV11-2 | TGTGCCAGCAGCACCCTCGGGGCCTCCTACGAGCAGTACTTC | CASSTLGASYEQYF
- | TRBJ2-7 | TRBD1 | TRBV6-5 | TGTGCCAGCAGTTACTCGTCGGGACAGGTCAACTACGAGCAGTACTTC | CASSYSSGQVNYEQYF
- | TRBJ2-7 | - | TRBV28 | TGTGCCATCGAGACCTCTTCGGACAGATCCCTAGACGAGCAGTACTTC | CAIETSSDRSLDEQYF
- | TRBJ2-3 | - | TRBV4-3 | TGCGCCAGCAGCCAAGATAGTAACAGCCCCGCTTACACAGATACGCAGTATTTT | CASSQDSNSPAYTDTQYF
- | TRBJ2-1 | - | TRBV7-9 | TGTGCCAGCAGCCCCCCGCAGGGTGACTACAATGAGCAGTTCTTC | CASSPPQGDYNEQFF
once | TRBJ2-2 | - | TRBV25-1 | TGTGCCAGCAGTGAGAGACGGGGCGGGGAGCTGTTTTTT | CASSERRGGELFF
once | TRBJ2-6 | - | TRBV28 | TGTGCCAGCAGCCCTATGACACATTTCTCTGGGGCCAACGTCCTGACTTTC | CASSPMTHFSGANVLTF
- | TRBJ1-2 | TRBD1 | TRBV4-1 | TGCGCCAGCAGCCAGGATAACAGGGGGCTCTATGGCTACACCTTC | CASSQDNRGLYGYTF
once | TRBJ2-3 | TRBD2 | TRBV4-3 | TGCGCCAGCAGCCTAGGACTAGGGGCAGATACGCAGTATTTT | CASSLGLGADTQYF
- | TRBJ2-3 | TRBD1 | TRBV25-1 | TGTGCCAGCAGTGAGGGACAGGCGCCAGATACGCAGTATTTT | CASSEGQAPDTQYF
- | TRBJ2-1 | - | TRBV27 | TGTGCCAGCAGTTTATTTGCGGCCAGCTCCTACAATGAGCAGTTCTTC | CASSLFAASSYNEQFF
- | TRBJ2-3 | - | TRBV7-6 | TGTGCCAGCAGCTTAGATACGGTTACTAGCACAGATACGCAGTATTTT | CASSLDTVTSTDTQYF
- | TRBJ1-4 | - | TRBV15 | TGTGCCACCAGCAGAGGAGGAAACAGGGAAAAACTGTTTTTT | CATSRGGNREKLFF
- | TRBJ2-2 | TRBD2 | TRBV27 | TGTGCCAGCAGCTGGGGACTAGCGGGGCCCACCGGGGAGCTGTTTTTT | CASSWGLAGPTGELFF
once | TRBJ2-1 | - | TRBV5-6 | TGTGCCAGCAGCTTGGGGCCTGGCGGTGAGCAGTTCTTC | CASSLGPGGEQFF
- | TRBJ2-6 | - | TRBV7-2 | TGTGCCAGCAGCTCCCGACAGGCTGGGGCCAACGTCCTGACTTTC | CASSSRQAGANVLTF
- | TRBJ2-1 | - | TRBV19 | TGTGCCAGTAGCTGGGGAATTGGGAAGTACAATGAGCAGTTCTTC | CASSWGIGKYNEQFF
- | TRBJ2-3 | TRBD2 | TRBV28 | TGTGCCAGCAGTTTTCTAGCGGGAGGGTCAGATACGCAGTATTTT | CASSFLAGGSDTQYF
- | TRBJ1-2 | - | TRBV10-3 | TGTGCCAGTGGTGAGAGTGGCTATGGCTACACCTTC | CASGESGYGYTF
- | TRBJ2-7 | TRBD1 | TRBV4-1 | TGCGCCAGCAGCCAAGACCTACGGGACAGGGGAAACGAGCAGTACTTC | CASSQDLRDRGNEQYF
once | TRBJ2-1 | TRBD1 | TRBV29-1 | TGCAGCGTCCCGGACAGGGCAAAAACCTACAATGAGCAGTTCTTC | CSVPDRAKTYNEQFF
- | TRBJ2-7 | - | TRBV19 | TGTGCCAGTAGTGTGACGGACAGTGCCTACGAGCAGTACTTC | CASSVTDSAYEQYF
- | TRBJ2-7 | - | TRBV9 | TGTGCCAGCAGCTCCACCGGGACGGGGACCTACGAGCAGTACTTC | CASSSTGTGTYEQYF
once | TRBJ1-6 | - | TRBV30 | TGTGCCTGGAGTGCCGAACAGGGATACTCCTATAATTCACCCCTCCACTTT | CAWSAEQGYSYNSPLHF
- | TRBJ1-1 | - | TRBV5-1 | TGCGCCAGCAGCTTGCACGAGGGTACTGAAGCTTTCTTT | CASSLHEGTEAFF
- | TRBJ2-7 | - | TRBV7-9 | TGTGCCAGCAGCATCGGGCCGGGGGAAGCTTACGAGCAGTACTTC | CASSIGPGEAYEQYF
- | TRBJ2-1 | TRBD2 | TRBV7-3 | TGTGCCAGCAGCAACCCGGGACTAGCCCTCCATGAGCAGTTCTTC | CASSNPGLALHEQFF
- | TRBJ2-5 | - | TRBV7-9 | TGTGCCAGCAGCTTGGGGTCGCGGGAGACCCAGTACTTC | CASSLGSRETQYF
- | TRBJ2-1 | - | TRBV18 | TGTGCCAGCTCACCGGACCCCTACAATGAGCAGTTCTTC | CASSPDPYNEQFF
- | TRBJ2-5 | - | TRBV30 | TGTGCCTGGTTAGGGGGTGGTACCCTCCAAGAGACCCAGTACTTC | CAWLGGGTLQETQYF
- | TRBJ2-1 | TRBD1 | TRBV27 | TGTGCCAGCAGTAGTCCCGGGACAGGGATCGATGAGCAGTTCTTC | CASSSPGTGIDEQFF
- | TRBJ2-2 | TRBD1 | TRBV15 | TGTGCCACCAGCAAAGGGGCCACAGGGGGTTGGAACACCGGGGAGCTGTTTTTT | CATSKGATGGWNTGELFF
- | TRBJ2-7 | - | TRBV7-8 | TGTGCCAGCAGCTTACAATGGAGCCTCACCGGCGAGCAGTACTTC | CASSLQWSLTGEQYF
- | TRBJ2-7 | - | TRBV7-6 | TGTGCCAGCAGCTACCAACGGGCCTACGAGCAGTACTTC | CASSYQRAYEQYF
- | TRBJ2-2 | TRBD2 | TRBV7-3 | TGTGCCAGCAGCACCAGGACTAGCGGGAGAAAAGAGAACCCCGGGGAGCTGTTTTTT | CASSTRTSGRKENPGELFF
- | TRBJ2-7 | - | TRBV6-1 | TGTGCCAGCAGCATACTACGGACCTACGAGCAGTACTTC | CASSILRTYEQYF
- | TRBJ2-5 | TRBD2 | TRBV9 | TGTGCCAGCAGCGTCAAGGGACTACAAGAGACCCAGTACTTC | CASSVKGLQETQYF
- | TRBJ1-4 | TRBD1 | TRBV19 | TGTGCCAGTAGCCCCAATCAGGGGGTTGAAAAACTGTTTTTT | CASSPNQGVEKLFF
- | TRBJ1-2 | - | TRBV5-1 | TGCGCCAGCAGCTTGGTTGGGCCAGGGGCTGACTATGGCTACACCTTC | CASSLVGPGADYGYTF
once | TRBJ1-2 | TRBD1 | TRBV7-3 | TGTGCCAGCAGCTCGGGACAGGGTGACATCTTTGGCTACACCTTC | CASSSGQGDIFGYTF
- | TRBJ2-3 | - | TRBV4-3 | TGCGCCAGCAGCCAAGTGGCGGCAAGAAGCACAGATACGCAGTATTTT | CASSQVAARSTDTQYF